This TCR beta chain comes out of a study of regulatory T cells in long-lasting Graves disease. General study findings and limits: Shared public clonotypes totalled some 2,500 in persistent patients, compared with about 990 in new patients.

Trimming shortened V by 4 bases and J by 3 bases, and 9 bases separated the two germline ends. Germline-derived CDR1 and CDR2 are WNHNN and SYGVQD (reference sequence). The CDR3 has 13 residues. This clonotype was observed a few times. Its target is unknown. Assembly of TCR beta libraries relied on iRepertoire HTBI primers together with Arm-PCR of CDR3 regions. TCRdb re-called the multiplex PCR reads through MiXCR, storing one row per CDR3 protein. In the table there are 650,000 to 700,000 distinct CDR3 sequences, 30% of which are singletons. The time point: persistent/refractory GD, antithyroid drugs over 5 years with positive TRAb. After RNA was extracted from PBMCs, the TCR library was made from it. Blood from the periphery, approximately 10 milliliters in all, was drawn into EDTA tubes.

The chain links TRBV10-1 to TRBJ1-2; D is unclear. Material: peripheral blood mononuclear cells (PBMCs), obtained when the disease was refractory, from a patient treated with antithyroid drugs. The source is a female donor with Graves disease. DNA for the CDR3: TGCGCCAGCAGTGCAAACATATACTATGGCTACACCTTC. Its protein is CASSANIYYGYTF.